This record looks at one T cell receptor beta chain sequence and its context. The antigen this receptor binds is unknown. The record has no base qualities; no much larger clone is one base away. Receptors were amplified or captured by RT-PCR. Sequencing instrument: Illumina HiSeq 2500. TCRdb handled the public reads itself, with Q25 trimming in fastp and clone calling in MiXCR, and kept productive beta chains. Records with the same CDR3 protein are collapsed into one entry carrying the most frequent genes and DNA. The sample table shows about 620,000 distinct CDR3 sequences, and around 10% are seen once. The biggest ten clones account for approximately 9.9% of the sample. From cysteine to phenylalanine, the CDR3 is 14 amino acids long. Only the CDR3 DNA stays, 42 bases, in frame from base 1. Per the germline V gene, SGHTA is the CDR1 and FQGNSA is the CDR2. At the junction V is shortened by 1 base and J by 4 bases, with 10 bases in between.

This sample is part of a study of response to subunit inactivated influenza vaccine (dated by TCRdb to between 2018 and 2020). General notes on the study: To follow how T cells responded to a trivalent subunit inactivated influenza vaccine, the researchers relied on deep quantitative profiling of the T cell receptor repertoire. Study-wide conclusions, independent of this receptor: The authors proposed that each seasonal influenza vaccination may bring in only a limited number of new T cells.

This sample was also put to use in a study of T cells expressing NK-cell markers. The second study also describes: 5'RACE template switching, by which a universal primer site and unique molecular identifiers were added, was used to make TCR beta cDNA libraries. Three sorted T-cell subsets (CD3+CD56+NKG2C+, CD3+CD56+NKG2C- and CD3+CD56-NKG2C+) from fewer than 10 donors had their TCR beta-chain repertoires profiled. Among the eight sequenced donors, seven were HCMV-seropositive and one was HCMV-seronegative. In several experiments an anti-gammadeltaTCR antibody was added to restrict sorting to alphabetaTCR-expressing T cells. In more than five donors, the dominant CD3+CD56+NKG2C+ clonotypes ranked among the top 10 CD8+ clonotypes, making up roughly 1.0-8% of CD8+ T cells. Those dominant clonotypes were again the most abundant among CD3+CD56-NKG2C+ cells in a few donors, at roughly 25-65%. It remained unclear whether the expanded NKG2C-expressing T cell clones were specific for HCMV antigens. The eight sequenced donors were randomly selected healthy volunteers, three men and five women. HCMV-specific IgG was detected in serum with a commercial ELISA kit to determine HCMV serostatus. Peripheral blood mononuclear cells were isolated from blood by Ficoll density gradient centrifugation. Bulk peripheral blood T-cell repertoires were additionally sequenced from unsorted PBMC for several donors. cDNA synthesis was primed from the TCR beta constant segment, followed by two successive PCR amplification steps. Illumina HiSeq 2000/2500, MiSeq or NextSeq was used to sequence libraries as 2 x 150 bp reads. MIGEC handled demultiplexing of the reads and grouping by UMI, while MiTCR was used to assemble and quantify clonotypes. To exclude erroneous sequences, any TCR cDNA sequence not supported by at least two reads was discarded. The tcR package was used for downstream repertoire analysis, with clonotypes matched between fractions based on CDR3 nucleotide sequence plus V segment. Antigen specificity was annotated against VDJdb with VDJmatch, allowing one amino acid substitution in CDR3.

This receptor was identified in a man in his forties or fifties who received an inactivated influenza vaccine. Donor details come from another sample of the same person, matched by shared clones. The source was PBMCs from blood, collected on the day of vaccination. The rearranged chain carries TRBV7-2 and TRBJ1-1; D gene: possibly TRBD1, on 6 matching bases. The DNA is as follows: TGTGCCAGCAGCTTAGTATCCAGGGGCACTGAAGCTTTCTTT. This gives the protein CASSLVSRGTEAFF.